The entry below gives a single T cell receptor (beta chain) sequence along with its context. Its matching antigen is unknown. TCRdb's copy holds only in-frame clones and misses some; the assay was immunoSEQ multiplex PCR. The sample holds about 280,000 clones, approximately 88% seen once. This sample was taken from a study of cytomegalovirus exposure and HLA in healthy donors. Study-wide results and limits: In the roughly 120 validation repertoires, a later analysis found that first-cohort TCR clusters tended to co-occur.

J was trimmed by 7 bases and V by 3 bases; bases with no gene match: 19. The germline V gene encodes CDR1 SGDLS and CDR2 YYNGEE. The CDR3 has 17 residues. The genes are TRBV9 and TRBJ2-7, with 7 positions matching TRBD1. This TCR was sampled from a woman aged 18-30 years in good health and CMV-seronegative. The sequenced sample was PBMCs. CDR3 nucleotide sequence: TGTGCCAGCAGCGCTGGGGACAGTACCCTCTTGGTGGGGGAGCAGTACTTC. Translated, it gives CASSAGDSTLLVGEQYF.